This T cell receptor (beta chain) was identified in a study of blood T cell repertoires in COVID-19. The overall study: There were acute and convalescent COVID-19 samples, and they came from the United States, Italy and Spain. T cells, B-cell-depleted T cells, or PBMCs provided the cDNA or gDNA that served as material.

The protocol was immunoSEQ multiplex PCR, while the TCRdb copy is restricted to in-frame clones and leaves out a portion. The data contain nearly 250,000 clones, almost 85% of them singletons. This CDR3 is built from 15 residues. Deletions cut 2 bases from V and 5 bases from J, with 12 bases between. The V gene's germline CDR1 is MNHNS and CDR2 SASEGT. Which cohort a participant joined came from the clinical history participants gave. Input material: PBMCs or T cells enriched from blood (not recorded which). The clonotype was recovered from a woman in her 50s with acute COVID-19. The chain is built from TRBV6-1 and TRBJ2-2; a possible D gene is TRBD2 (5 bases). The CDR3 DNA reads TGTGCCAGCAGTGAACCGGGGAAAGGGACCGGGGAGCTGTTTTTT. Translating gives CASSEPGKGTGELFF.